This T cell receptor (beta chain) was sequenced during a study of blood T cells in healthy people across ages. Study-wide results and caveats: Getting older went along with TCR beta diversity per million T cells dropping roughly linearly. Versus aged donors, long-lived donors had higher diversity and more naive CD4+ cells.

A second PCR, run for about 7 to 11 cycles, used a sample-barcoded 5' primer plus a J-beta primer mix. Template switching added a 12-random-nucleotide identifier to every cDNA molecule. Via MiXCR, TCRdb re-called the 5' RACE reads, giving one row per CDR3 protein. The table has about 2 million distinct CDR3 sequences, about 49% seen once; the top ten hold approximately 2.1%. V shed 0 bases, J shed 5 bases, and the junction held 4 bases outside the gene matches. The CDR3 contains 15 residues. Germline V gene sequence: CDR1 SNHLY, CDR2 FYNNEI. A remark on this clonotype: No antigen is known for it.

Source material: blood. The chain recombines TRBV2 with TRBJ2-3; 8 bases are shared with TRBD2. This TCR came from a woman between 35 and 50 years old in good health. The CDR3 DNA reads TGTGCCAGCAGTGAAGCGATAGCGGGAAGAGATACGCAGTATTTT. Amino acids: CASSEAIAGRDTQYF.